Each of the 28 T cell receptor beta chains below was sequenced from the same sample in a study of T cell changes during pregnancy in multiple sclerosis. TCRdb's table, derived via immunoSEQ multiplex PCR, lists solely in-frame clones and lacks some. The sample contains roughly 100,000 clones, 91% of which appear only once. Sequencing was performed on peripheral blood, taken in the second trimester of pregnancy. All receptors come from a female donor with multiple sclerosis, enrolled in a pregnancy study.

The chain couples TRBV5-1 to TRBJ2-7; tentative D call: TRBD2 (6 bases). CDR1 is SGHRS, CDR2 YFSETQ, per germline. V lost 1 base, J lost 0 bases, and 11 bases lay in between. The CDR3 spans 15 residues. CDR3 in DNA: TGCGCCAGCAGCTTGAGCCTAGCGAGCTCCTACGAGCAGTACTTC. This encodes CASSLSLASSYEQYF.

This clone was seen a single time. CDR3 nucleotide sequence: TGTGCCACCCTAGGAGGGGACTCCCGCACAGATACGCAGTATTTT. Residues: CATLGGDSRTDTQYF. The J gene is TRBJ2-3, the V gene TRBV28; weak D call: TRBD2 (6 bases). Trimming removed 10 bases at V and 1 base at J, with 18 bases between. This CDR3 region has 15 residues. The germline V gene encodes CDR1 MDHEN and CDR2 SYDVKM.

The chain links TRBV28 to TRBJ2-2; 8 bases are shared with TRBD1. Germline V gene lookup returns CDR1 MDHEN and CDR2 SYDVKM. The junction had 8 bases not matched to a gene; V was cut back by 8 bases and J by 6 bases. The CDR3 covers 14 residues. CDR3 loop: CASGGQGVAGELFF. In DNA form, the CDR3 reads TGTGCCAGCGGAGGACAGGGTGTTGCCGGGGAGCTGTTTTTT.

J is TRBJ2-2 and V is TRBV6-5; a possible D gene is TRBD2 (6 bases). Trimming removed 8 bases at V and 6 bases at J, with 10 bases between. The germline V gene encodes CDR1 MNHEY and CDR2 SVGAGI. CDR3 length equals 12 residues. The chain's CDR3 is CASEGGSGELFF. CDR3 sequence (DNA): TGTGCCAGCGAGGGAGGATCCGGGGAGCTGTTTTTT.

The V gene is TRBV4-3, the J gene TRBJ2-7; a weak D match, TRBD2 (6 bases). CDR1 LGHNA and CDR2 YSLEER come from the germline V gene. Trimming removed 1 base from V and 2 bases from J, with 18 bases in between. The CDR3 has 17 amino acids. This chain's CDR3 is CASSQVGASGQTYEQYF. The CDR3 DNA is TGCGCCAGCAGCCAAGTTGGTGCCAGCGGGCAAACCTACGAGCAGTACTTC.

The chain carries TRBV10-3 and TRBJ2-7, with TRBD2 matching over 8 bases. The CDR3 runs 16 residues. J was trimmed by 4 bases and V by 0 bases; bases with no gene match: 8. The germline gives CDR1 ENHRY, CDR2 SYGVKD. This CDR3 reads CAISESGGGGLYEQYF. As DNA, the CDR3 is TGTGCCATCAGTGAGTCCGGGGGGGGAGGGTTATACGAGCAGTACTTC.

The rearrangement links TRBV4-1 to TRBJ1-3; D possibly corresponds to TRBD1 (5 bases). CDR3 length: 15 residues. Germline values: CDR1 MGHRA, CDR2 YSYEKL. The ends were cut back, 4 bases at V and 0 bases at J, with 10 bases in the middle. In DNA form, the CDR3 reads TGCGCCAGCAGCCCTTGGGGCTTCTCTGGAAACACCATATATTTT. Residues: CASSPWGFSGNTIYF.

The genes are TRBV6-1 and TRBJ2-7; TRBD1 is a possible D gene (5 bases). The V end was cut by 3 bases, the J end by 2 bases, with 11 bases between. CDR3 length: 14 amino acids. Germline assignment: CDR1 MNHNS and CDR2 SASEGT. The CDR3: CASSDLDSPYEQYF. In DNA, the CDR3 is TGTGCCAGCAGTGATCTAGACAGTCCCTACGAGCAGTACTTC.

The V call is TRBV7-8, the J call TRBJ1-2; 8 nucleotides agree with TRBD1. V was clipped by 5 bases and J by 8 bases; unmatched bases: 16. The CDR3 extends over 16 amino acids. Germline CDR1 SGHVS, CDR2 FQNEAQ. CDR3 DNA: TGTGCCAGCAGCCCCCGGACAGGGCGGGGACTTCAAGGCTACACCTTC. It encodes CASSPRTGRGLQGYTF.

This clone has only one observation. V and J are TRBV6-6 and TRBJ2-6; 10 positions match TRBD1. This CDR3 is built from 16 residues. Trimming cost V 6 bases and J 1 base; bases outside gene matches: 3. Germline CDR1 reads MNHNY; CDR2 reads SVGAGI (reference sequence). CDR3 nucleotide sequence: TGTGCCAGCAGGGGACAGGGGCGGTCTGGGGCCAACGTCCTGACTTTC. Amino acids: CASRGQGRSGANVLTF.

CDR3 nucleotide sequence: TGTGCCAGCAGTCCCTGGACTAGCGGGCAGGCAGATACGCAGTATTTT. This translates into CASSPWTSGQADTQYF. V and J are TRBV28 and TRBJ2-3; 11 bases are shared with TRBD2. The germline V gene encodes CDR1 MDHEN and CDR2 SYDVKM. The CDR3 consists of 16 residues. Unmatched junction bases numbered 8, after V lost 5 bases and J lost 4 bases.

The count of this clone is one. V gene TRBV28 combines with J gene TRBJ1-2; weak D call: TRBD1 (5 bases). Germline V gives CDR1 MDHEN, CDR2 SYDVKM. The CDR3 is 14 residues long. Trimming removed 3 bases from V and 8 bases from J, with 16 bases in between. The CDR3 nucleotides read TGTGCCAGCAGTTTCTTGGGGCAGGGTCGGGGCTACACCTTC. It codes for CASSFLGQGRGYTF.

CDR3 region: CASSPGTGRHTEAFF. In DNA, the CDR3 is TGTGCCAGCTCACCCGGGACAGGGAGGCACACTGAAGCTTTCTTT. The genes are TRBV18 and TRBJ1-1, with 9 bases identical to TRBD1. Germline-derived CDR1 and CDR2 are KGHSH and LQKENI. The junction had 5 bases not matched to a gene; V was cut back by 3 bases and J by 3 bases. The CDR3 is 15 amino acids.

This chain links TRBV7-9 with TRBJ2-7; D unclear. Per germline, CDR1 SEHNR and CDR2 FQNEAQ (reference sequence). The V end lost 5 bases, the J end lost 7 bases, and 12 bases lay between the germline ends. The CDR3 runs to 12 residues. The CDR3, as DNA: TGTGCCAGCAGCCCCCTTTCTTTTGAGCAGTACTTC. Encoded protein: CASSPLSFEQYF.

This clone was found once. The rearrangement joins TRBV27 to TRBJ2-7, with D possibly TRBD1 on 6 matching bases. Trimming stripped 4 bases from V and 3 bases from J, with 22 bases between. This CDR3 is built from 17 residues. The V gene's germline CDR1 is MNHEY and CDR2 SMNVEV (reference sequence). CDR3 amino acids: CASSSGGQPSMFYEQYF. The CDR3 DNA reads TGTGCCAGCAGTTCCGGAGGACAGCCAAGTATGTTCTACGAGCAGTACTTC.

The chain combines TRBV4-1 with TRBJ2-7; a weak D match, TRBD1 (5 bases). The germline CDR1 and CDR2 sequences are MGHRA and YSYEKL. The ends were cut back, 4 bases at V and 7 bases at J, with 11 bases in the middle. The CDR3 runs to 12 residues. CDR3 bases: TGCGCCAGCAGCCTACAGGACGGGGAGCAGTACTTC. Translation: CASSLQDGEQYF.

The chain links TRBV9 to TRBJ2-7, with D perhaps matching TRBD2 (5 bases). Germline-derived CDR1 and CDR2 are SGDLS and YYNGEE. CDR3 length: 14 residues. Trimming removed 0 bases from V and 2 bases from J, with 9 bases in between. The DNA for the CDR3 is TGTGCCAGCAGCGTAGGGATCGGGGCCTACGAGCAGTACTTC. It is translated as CASSVGIGAYEQYF.

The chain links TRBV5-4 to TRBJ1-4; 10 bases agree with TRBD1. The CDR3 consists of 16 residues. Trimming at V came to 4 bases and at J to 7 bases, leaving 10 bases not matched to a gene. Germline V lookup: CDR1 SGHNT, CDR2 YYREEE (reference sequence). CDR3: CASSLSPGTGAEKLFF. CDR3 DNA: TGTGCCAGCAGCCTCAGTCCAGGGACAGGGGCTGAAAAACTGTTTTTT.

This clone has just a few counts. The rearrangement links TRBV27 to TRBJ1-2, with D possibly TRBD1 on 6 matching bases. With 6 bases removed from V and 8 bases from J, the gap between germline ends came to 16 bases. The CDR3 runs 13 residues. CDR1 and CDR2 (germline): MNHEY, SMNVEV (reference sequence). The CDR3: CASRVQGTGGYTF. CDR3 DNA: TGTGCCAGCAGGGTACAGGGTACAGGAGGCTACACCTTC.

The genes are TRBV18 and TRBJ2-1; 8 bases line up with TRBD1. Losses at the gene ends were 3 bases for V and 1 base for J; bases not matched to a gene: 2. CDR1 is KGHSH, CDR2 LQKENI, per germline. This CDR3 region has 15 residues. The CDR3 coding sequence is TGTGCCAGCTCACCGCGGGACAGGTCCTACAATGAGCAGTTCTTC. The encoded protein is CASSPRDRSYNEQFF.

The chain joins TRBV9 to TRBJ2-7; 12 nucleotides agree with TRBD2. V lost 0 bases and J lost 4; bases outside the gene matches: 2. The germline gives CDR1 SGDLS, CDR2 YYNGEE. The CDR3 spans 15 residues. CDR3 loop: CASSVGTSGEYEQYF. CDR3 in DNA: TGTGCCAGCAGCGTAGGGACTAGCGGGGAATACGAGCAGTACTTC.

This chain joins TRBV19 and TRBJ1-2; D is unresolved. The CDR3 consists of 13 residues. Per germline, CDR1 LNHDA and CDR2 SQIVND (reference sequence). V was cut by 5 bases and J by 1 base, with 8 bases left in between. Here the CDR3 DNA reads TGTGCCAGTAGTCTCGGACTTAACTATGGCTACACCTTC. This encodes CASSLGLNYGYTF. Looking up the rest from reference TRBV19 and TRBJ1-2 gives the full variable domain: DGGITQSPKYLFRKEGQNVTLSCEQNLNHDAMYWYRQDPGQGLRLIYYSQIVNDFQKGDIAEGYSVSREKKESFPLTVTSAQKNPTAFYLCASSLGLNYGYTFGSGTRLTVV.

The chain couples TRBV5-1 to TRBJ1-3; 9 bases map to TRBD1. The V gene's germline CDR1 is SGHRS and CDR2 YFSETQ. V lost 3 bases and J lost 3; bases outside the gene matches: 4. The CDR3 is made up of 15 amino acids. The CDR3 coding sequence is TGCGCCAGCAGCTCACAGGGGGCGCGTGGAAACACCATATATTTT. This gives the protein CASSSQGARGNTIYF.

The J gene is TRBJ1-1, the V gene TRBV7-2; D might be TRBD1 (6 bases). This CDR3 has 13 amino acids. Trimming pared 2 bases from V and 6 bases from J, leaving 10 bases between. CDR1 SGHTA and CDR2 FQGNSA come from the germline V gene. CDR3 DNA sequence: TGTGCCAGCAGCTTATCAAGGACAGCTGAAGCTTTCTTT. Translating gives CASSLSRTAEAFF.

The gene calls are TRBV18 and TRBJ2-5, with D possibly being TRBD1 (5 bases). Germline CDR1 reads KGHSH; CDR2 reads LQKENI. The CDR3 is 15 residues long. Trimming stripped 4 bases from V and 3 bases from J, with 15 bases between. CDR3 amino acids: CASSLRQRQKETQYF. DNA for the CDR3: TGTGCCAGCTCACTAAGGCAGAGACAGAAAGAGACCCAGTACTTC.

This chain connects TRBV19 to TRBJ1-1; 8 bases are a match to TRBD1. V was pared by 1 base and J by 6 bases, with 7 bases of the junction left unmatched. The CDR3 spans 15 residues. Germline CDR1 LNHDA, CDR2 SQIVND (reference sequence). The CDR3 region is CASSIVGQGIAEAFF. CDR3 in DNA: TGTGCCAGTAGTATAGTAGGACAGGGTATTGCTGAAGCTTTCTTT.

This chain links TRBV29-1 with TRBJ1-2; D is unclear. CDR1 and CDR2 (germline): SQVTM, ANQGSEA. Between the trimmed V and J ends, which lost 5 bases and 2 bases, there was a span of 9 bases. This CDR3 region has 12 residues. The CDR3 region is CSVYSLNYGYTF. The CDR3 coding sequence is TGCAGCGTTTACAGTTTAAACTATGGCTACACCTTC.

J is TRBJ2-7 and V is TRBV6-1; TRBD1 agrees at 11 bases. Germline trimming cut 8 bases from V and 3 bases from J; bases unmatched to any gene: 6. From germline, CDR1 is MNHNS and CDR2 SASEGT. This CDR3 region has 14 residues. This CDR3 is CASDPGTGGYEQYF. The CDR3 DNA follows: TGTGCCAGCGATCCGGGGACAGGGGGCTACGAGCAGTACTTC.